This T cell receptor beta chain originates from a study of human T cells and chemical hapten exposure. Study-level points and caveats: Expanded TCRs were compared with controls, and the expanded TCRs formed significantly more large CDR3 similarity clusters.

This clonotype was counted only a few times. The antigen is not known. For the library, individual cDNA molecules each received unique molecular identifiers. TCRdb reprocessed the RACE reads with MiXCR, giving one entry per CDR3 protein. This table has about 83,000 distinct CDR3 sequences, roughly 7.2% appearing once. Time point denoted: patch test 1, 2 weeks after DPC sensitization. Treatment reported: therapeutic diphenylcyclopropenone sensitization with weekly scalp DPC. The source is a woman in her 30s with alopecia areata. Some clones in this sample may be carry-over from other donors' samples. The sequences come from whole blood, collected in connection with sensitization to the hapten diphenylcyclopropenone (DPC).

CDR3 coding DNA: TGTGCCAGCAGTTTTTCGGCCAGACCCGATGGCTACACCTTC. This gives the protein CASSFSARPDGYTF. The genes are TRBV12-3 or TRBV12-4 and TRBJ1-2; D remains unclear. Trimming took off 3 bases at V and 6 bases at J, with 14 bases between the two ends. The length of the CDR3 is 14 residues.